This T cell receptor (beta chain) was sequenced in a study of blood T cell repertoires in COVID-19. Looked up from germline, CDR1 is SGHAT and CDR2 is FQNNGV. This CDR3 is built from 17 residues. The V gene lost 5 bases and the J gene lost 6 bases, with 22 bases spanning the gap. Per the study methods: Reference gene primer amplification gave estimated nucleated cell counts. The assay was immunoSEQ multiplex PCR, and TCRdb's table has in-frame clones only and misses some. The V and J calls and clone size come from that table; D and trimming were worked out from the DNA. The table includes 130,000 or so clones, approximately 80% detected once.

The V call is TRBV11-2, the J call TRBJ1-4; maybe TRBD1 (5 bases). Sample: peripheral blood. The sequence came from an older woman with acute or convalescent COVID-19. CDR3 amino acids: CASSPAPPGGLDEKLFF. CDR3 nucleotide sequence: TGTGCCAGCAGCCCAGCCCCCCCGGGGGGACTTGATGAAAAACTGTTTTTT.